This TCR beta chain was found in a study of cytomegalovirus exposure and HLA in healthy donors. Overall study context: Researchers found that about 84% of almost 400 genotyped donors fell within the Caucasian-associated ancestry cluster.

Both 60 Vbeta primers and 13 Jbeta primers went into the PCR. Sequencing used immunoSEQ multiplex PCR; TCRdb keeps in-frame clones, though not all of them. The sample consists of about 140,000 clones, over 75% of them appearing once. The CDR3 length is 14 residues. From germline, CDR1 is SGHTA and CDR2 FQGNSA. V dropped 7 bases and J dropped 0 bases, with 13 bases sitting between them. The sample was PBMCs. The receptor's source is a woman between 40 and 50 years old in good health and CMV-seronegative. The chain recombines TRBV7-2 with TRBJ2-7; no reliable D call. CDR3 sequence: CASKRGISSYEQYF. In DNA, the CDR3 is TGTGCCAGCAAGAGAGGTATAAGCTCCTACGAGCAGTACTTC.